This is a list of T cell receptor beta chains from one sample in a study of shared clonotypes between healthy human individuals. Assay used: immunoSEQ multiplex PCR; TCRdb lists only in-frame clones, some missing. The table records millions of clones, 80% to 95% of them present only once. The specimen sequenced was naive CD4+ T cells from PBMCs. Receptors were obtained from a man aged 18 to 35 in good health. Some clones in this sample may be carry-over from other donors' samples. Both conserved end residues are part of each CDR3. D genes are given only for firm matches. The size entry is marked missing in some rows and otherwise reads once, few, many or a size class.

once	TRBV7-2	NA	TRBJ1-4	TGTGCCAGCAGCTCCGGATCTAACAATAATGAAAAACTGTTTTTT	CASSSGSNNNEKLFF
NA	TRBV27	NA	TRBJ1-3	TGTGCCAGCAGTTTTGGTCAGTCTGGAAACACCATATATTTT	CASSFGQSGNTIYF
NA	TRBV2	NA	TRBJ2-7	TGTGCCAGCAGGGAAACCTACTACGAGCAGTACTTC	CASRETYYEQYF
NA	TRBV7-9	TRBD2	TRBJ2-7	TGTGCCAGCAGCTCGACTAGCGTCACCTACGAGCAGTACTTC	CASSSTSVTYEQYF
NA	TRBV30	NA	TRBJ1-5	TGTGCCTGGAGTGTACGCGGGGGTCAGCCCCAGCATTTT	CAWSVRGGQPQHF
NA	TRBV28	NA	TRBJ1-4	TGTGCCAGCAGGGGTGCGGGAGGTAATTACGAAAAACTGTTTTTT	CASRGAGGNYEKLFF
NA	TRBV5-6	NA	TRBJ1-1	TGTGCCAGCAGCAGACAAGGATGGGAAGTGGTCACTGAAGCTTTCTTT	CASSRQGWEVVTEAFF
NA	TRBV7-8	NA	TRBJ2-7	TGTGCCAGCAGCTTAGCGCTAACTAGCAGAGCGGACGAGCAGTACTTC	CASSLALTSRADEQYF
NA	TRBV28	NA	TRBJ1-1	TGTGCCAGCAGTGGCCACAGGGTATCGAACACTGAAGCTTTCTTT	CASSGHRVSNTEAFF
NA	TRBV2	TRBD2	TRBJ2-1	TGTGCCAGCACCCCAGCGGGAGCGGGCAATGAGCAGTTCTTC	CASTPAGAGNEQFF
NA	TRBV28	NA	TRBJ2-3	TGTGCCAGCTGGGCCGGGGTTGAGATGACAGATACGCAGTATTTT	CASWAGVEMTDTQYF
NA	TRBV28	NA	TRBJ2-3	TGTGCCAGCTCCACCGGAGGGATCCCAGATACGCAGTATTTT	CASSTGGIPDTQYF
NA	TRBV5-1	NA	TRBJ2-5	TGCGCCAGCAGCTCGGGGGAGCCTCGGACGACCCAGTACTTC	CASSSGEPRTTQYF
NA	TRBV6-1	NA	TRBJ1-4	TGTGCCAGCCGGGAGATCTTGAGTGAAAAACTGTTTTTT	CASREILSEKLFF
NA	TRBV20-1	NA	TRBJ2-7	TGCAGTGCTACAGGGGGGTACGAGCAGTACTTC	CSATGGYEQYF